A single sample gave rise to the 20 T cell receptor beta chains below, sequenced in a study of shared T cell receptors in the human thymus. Sequencing was performed with immunoSEQ multiplex PCR; in TCRdb, only in-frame clones are kept and a portion is missing. The table has hundreds of thousands of clones, 75% to 90% seen once; the top ten hold about 0.011%. A further study also used this sample, focusing on human thymus T cells.

Input material: thymocytes. These receptors all come from a girl in the first two years of life with a congenital heart defect.

The rearrangement uses TRBV5-4 and TRBJ2-3; 7 nucleotides agree with TRBD1. Germline V gene sequence: CDR1 SGHNT, CDR2 YYREEE (reference sequence). The CDR3 has 16 residues. The trim removed 3 bases at V and 3 bases at J, leaving 10 bases unmatched. The CDR3 DNA is TGTGCCAGCAGCTCACAAGATGACAGGGAGACAGATACGCAGTATTTT. Protein product: CASSSQDDRETDTQYF.

This rearrangement joins TRBV12-5 to TRBJ2-2, with TRBD2 identical over 7 bases. This CDR3 is 16 amino acids long. V was pared by 6 bases and J by 1 base, with 8 bases of the junction left unmatched. Looked up from germline, CDR1 is LGHNT and CDR2 is FRNRAP. The CDR3 DNA reads TGTGCTAGTGGCCGGACGGGGGGTCGGAACACCGGGGAGCTGTTTTTT. Translated, it gives CASGRTGGRNTGELFF.

The chain uses TRBV5-1 and TRBJ1-3; a possible D gene is TRBD1 (6 bases). The germline V gene encodes CDR1 SGHRS and CDR2 YFSETQ. V was trimmed by 4 bases and J by 0 bases, leaving 14 bases between them. The CDR3 is 16 residues long. CDR3 loop: CASSLGQSISGNTIYF. The CDR3 nucleotides are TGCGCCAGCAGCCTCGGACAGTCGATCTCTGGAAACACCATATATTTT.

The count of this clone is one. V is TRBV14 and J is TRBJ1-6; D is perhaps TRBD1 (6 bases). From germline, CDR1 is SGHDN and CDR2 FVKESK. The CDR3 covers 16 residues. Between the trimmed V and J ends, which lost 3 bases and 9 bases, there was a span of 18 bases. CDR3 DNA: TGTGCCAGCAGCCAGGATGGGGACACGCTGAGTTCACCCCTCCACTTT. Translation: CASSQDGDTLSSPLHF.

The chain links TRBV29-1 to TRBJ1-1, with a tentative D call TRBD1 (5 bases). This CDR3 has 14 amino acids. The V end lost 5 bases, the J end lost 0 bases, and 13 bases lay between the germline ends. Per germline, CDR1 SQVTM and CDR2 ANQGSEA. CDR3 loop: CSVIKGVVNTEAFF. The CDR3 DNA follows: TGCAGCGTTATCAAAGGGGTGGTGAACACTGAAGCTTTCTTT.

The DNA for the CDR3 is TGTGCCAGCTCAAAGCAAAGGACAGGGGGCCCCGGGGAGCTGTTTTTT. Protein: CASSKQRTGGPGELFF. The V gene is TRBV18, the J gene TRBJ2-2; the match to TRBD1 covers 11 bases. The CDR3 length is 16 residues. The germline V gene has CDR1 KGHSH and CDR2 LQKENI. V trimming: 5 bases; J trimming: 6 bases; junction bases outside the gene matches: 8. Drawing the rest from reference TRBV18 and TRBJ2-2, the complete variable domain is NAGVMQNPRHLVRRRGQEARLRCSPMKGHSHVYWYRQLPEEGLKFMVYLQKENIIDESGMPKERFSAEFPKEGPSILRIQQVVRGDSAAYFCASSKQRTGGPGELFFGEGSRLTVL.

The rearrangement uses TRBV13 and TRBJ1-2, with 12 bases fitting TRBD1. Germline V gene sequence: CDR1 PRHDT, CDR2 FYEKMQ (reference sequence). The CDR3 is 14 amino acids. V dropped 6 bases and J dropped 6; count of bases not matched to a gene: 5. CDR3 amino acids: CASSRDRGRNGYTF. The CDR3 DNA is TGTGCCAGCAGTCGGGACAGGGGGCGCAATGGCTACACCTTC.

The CDR3 protein is CASSYRGAGSYEQYF. In DNA, the CDR3 is TGTGCCAGCAGTTACCGCGGGGCCGGAAGCTACGAGCAGTACTTC. The rearrangement joins TRBV6-5 to TRBJ2-7; a possible D gene is TRBD2 (6 bases). The CDR3 is 15 residues long. V lost 2 bases and J 3 bases, leaving 14 bases between the germline ends. Germline V gives CDR1 MNHEY, CDR2 SVGAGI.

This clone was detected once. This chain links TRBV6-6 with TRBJ2-5, with D perhaps TRBD1 (6 bases). Germline-derived CDR1 and CDR2 are MNHNY and SVGAGI (reference sequence). The V gene lost 2 bases and the J gene lost 2 bases, with 6 bases spanning the gap. This CDR3 comprises 13 residues. The CDR3 spells CASSYGTQETQYF. Written as DNA, the CDR3 is TGTGCCAGCAGTTACGGGACACAAGAGACCCAGTACTTC.

This clone came up a few times. The J gene is TRBJ1-4, the V gene TRBV10-3, with TRBD1 as a possible D gene (6 bases). V was clipped by 6 bases and J by 7 bases, with 21 bases between them. The CDR3 spans 16 residues. Germline-derived CDR1 and CDR2 are ENHRY and SYGVKD. The CDR3 bases are TGTGCCATCAGCGAAGAGAAACAGGGTATAGGTGAAAAACTGTTTTTT. Translating gives CAISEEKQGIGEKLFF.

This chain connects TRBV5-1 to TRBJ1-2; 11 nucleotides agree with TRBD1. Germline CDR1 SGHRS, CDR2 YFSETQ. This CDR3 comprises 16 residues. Losses at the gene ends were 7 bases for V and 3 bases for J; bases not matched to a gene: 11. The CDR3 nucleotides read TGCGCCAGCTCTTGGACCACGGACAGGGGGCACTATGGCTACACCTTC. The encoded protein is CASSWTTDRGHYGYTF.

The chain carries TRBV9 and TRBJ2-7; perhaps TRBD1 as D (5 bases). CDR1 and CDR2 (germline): SGDLS, YYNGEE. The CDR3 runs to 15 residues. V was clipped by 3 bases and J by 1 base, with 14 bases between them. This chain's CDR3 is CASSALGARSYEQYF. The DNA for the CDR3 is TGTGCCAGCAGCGCCTTAGGGGCACGGTCCTACGAGCAGTACTTC.

The chain joins TRBV6-5 to TRBJ1-1; possibly TRBD1 for D (6 bases). CDR3 size: 16 residues. The germline gives CDR1 MNHEY, CDR2 SVGAGI. The germline V and J ends were trimmed by 1 base and 8 bases, with 20 bases remaining between them. CDR3 residues: CASSYFDRDTEREAFF. CDR3 DNA: TGTGCCAGCAGTTACTTCGATCGGGACACGGAGAGAGAAGCTTTCTTT.

This chain uses TRBV5-6 with TRBJ2-3; 8 bases map to TRBD2. The germline V gene encodes CDR1 SGHDT and CDR2 YYEEEE. CDR3 length: 17 amino acids. With V trimmed by 0 bases and J by 0 bases, 6 bases remained unmatched. The CDR3 DNA reads TGTGCCAGCAGCTTGGTGTTCGGGGGGGTGAGCACAGATACGCAGTATTTT. The encoded protein is CASSLVFGGVSTDTQYF.

This rearrangement joins TRBV9 to TRBJ2-1; D gene uncertain. This CDR3 comprises 13 residues. V was trimmed by 0 bases and J by 5 bases, leaving 6 bases between them. Germline V lookup: CDR1 SGDLS, CDR2 YYNGEE. The CDR3, as DNA: TGTGCCAGCAGCGTAGACACAAACAATGAGCAGTTCTTC. Translating gives CASSVDTNNEQFF.

The CDR3 is CASSLGRDRSIYGYTF. CDR3 DNA: TGTGCCAGCAGCTTGGGAAGGGACAGGTCAATATATGGCTACACCTTC. This chain connects TRBV7-9 to TRBJ1-2; 8 bases fit TRBD1. This CDR3 spans 16 amino acids. Germline CDR1 SEHNR, CDR2 FQNEAQ (reference sequence). J lost 5 bases, V lost 3 bases, and 11 bases had no gene match.

This clone was observed once. The J gene is TRBJ1-2, the V gene TRBV12-5; D may be TRBD1 (6 bases). Trimming left V 3 bases short and J 7 bases short, with 24 bases between. Germline values: CDR1 LGHNT, CDR2 FRNRAP. CDR3 length: 17 amino acids. CDR3 in amino acids: CASGFSDGGAGETGYTF. DNA of the CDR3: TGTGCTAGTGGTTTTTCCGATGGGGGGGCTGGTGAAACTGGCTACACCTTC.

V and J are TRBV6-6 and TRBJ2-7; no clear D gene. V was trimmed by 6 bases and J by 2 bases, leaving 8 bases between them. This CDR3 is built from 12 residues. Germline V gives CDR1 MNHNY, CDR2 SVGAGI (reference sequence). The CDR3 is CASRRGTYEQYF. In DNA form, the CDR3 reads TGTGCCAGCAGACGAGGTACCTACGAGCAGTACTTC.

V gene TRBV4-3 combines with J gene TRBJ1-6; 7 bases match TRBD1. This CDR3 contains 14 residues. J lost 10 bases, V lost 4 bases, and 7 bases had no gene match. Per the germline V gene, CDR1 is LGHNA and CDR2 is YSLEER. The CDR3 DNA sequence: TGCGCCAGCAGCCGAGACAGGGTTGGATCACCCCTCCACTTT. The encoded protein is CASSRDRVGSPLHF.

The chain is built from TRBV4-1 and TRBJ2-2; tentatively, D is TRBD2 (6 bases). Germline V gives CDR1 MGHRA, CDR2 YSYEKL. V was trimmed by 6 bases and J by 0 bases, leaving 14 bases between them. The CDR3 runs to 16 residues. In DNA, the CDR3 is TGCGCCAGCAGGGACACCGGGACTGCGAACACCGGGGAGCTGTTTTTT. Translated: CASRDTGTANTGELFF.